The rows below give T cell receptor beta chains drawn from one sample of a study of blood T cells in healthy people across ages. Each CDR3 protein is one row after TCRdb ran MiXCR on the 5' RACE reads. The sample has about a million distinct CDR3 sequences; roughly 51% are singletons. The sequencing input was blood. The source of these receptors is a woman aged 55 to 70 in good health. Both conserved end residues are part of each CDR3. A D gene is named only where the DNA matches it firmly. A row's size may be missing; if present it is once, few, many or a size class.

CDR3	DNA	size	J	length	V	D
CSVAPTGDQPQHF	TGCAGCGTTGCCCCAACAGGGGATCAGCCCCAGCATTTT	NA	TRBJ1-5	13	TRBV29-1	TRBD1
CSARSPPSYEQYF	TGCAGTGCTAGATCCCCACCCTCCTACGAGCAGTACTTC	many	TRBJ2-7	13	TRBV20-1	NA
CASSLRQRYEQYF	TGTGCCAGCAGCCTACGGCAAAGATACGAGCAGTACTTC	few	TRBJ2-7	13	TRBV3-1	NA
CASLPTSGRVGIQYF	TGTGCCAGCCTTCCCACTAGCGGGAGGGTTGGCATTCAGTACTTC	once	TRBJ2-4	15	TRBV2	TRBD2
CASSPRGLADQETQYF	TGTGCCAGCAGCCCCCGTGGGTTAGCGGACCAAGAGACCCAGTACTTC	NA	TRBJ2-5	16	TRBV9	NA
CASSRTKWGDRDYEQYF	TGCGCCAGCAGCCGTACTAAGTGGGGGGATAGGGACTACGAGCAGTACTTC	once	TRBJ2-7	17	TRBV4-3	NA
CSANGPGYNEQFF	TGCAGTGCTAACGGACCCGGCTACAATGAGCAGTTCTTC	NA	TRBJ2-1	13	TRBV20-1	NA
CACSLDAGPAREQYF	TGTGCCTGCAGCTTAGATGCGGGCCCAGCGCGAGAGCAGTACTTC	NA	TRBJ2-7	15	TRBV7-9	NA
CSASTQGFVNEQYF	TGCAGTGCTAGTACCCAGGGCTTTGTCAACGAGCAGTACTTC	NA	TRBJ2-7	14	TRBV20-1	NA
CASNSGGGGSYGYTF	TGTGCCAGCAATTCGGGGGGCGGGGGATCCTATGGCTACACCTTC	few	TRBJ1-2	15	TRBV28	NA
CTSSYRGGEQYF	TGCACCAGCAGCTACAGGGGCGGCGAGCAGTACTTC	NA	TRBJ2-7	12	TRBV5-1	TRBD1
CASSFGLYGYTF	TGTGCCAGCAGCTTCGGACTGTATGGCTACACCTTC	many	TRBJ1-2	12	TRBV5-6	NA
CASSLVRGGPYEQYF	TGTGCCAGCAGCTTAGTTAGGGGGGGCCCCTACGAGCAGTACTTC	NA	TRBJ2-7	15	TRBV7-8	NA
CASSLGGTQYF	TGTGCCAGCAGTTTAGGAGGGACCCAGTACTTC	many	TRBJ2-5	11	TRBV7-2	NA
CASSAHRLLAKNIQYF	TGTGCCAGCAGTGCTCACAGGCTACTAGCCAAAAACATTCAGTACTTC	few	TRBJ2-4	16	TRBV6-1	NA
CASSYEGIGEQYF	TGTGCCAGCAGTTACGAAGGGATTGGAGAGCAGTACTTC	NA	TRBJ2-7	13	TRBV6-5	NA
CASSFPGTSPSYNEQYF	TGTGCCAGCAGTTTCCCCGGGACTAGCCCCTCATACAATGAGCAGTACTTC	NA	TRBJ2-7	17	TRBV12-3/TRBV12-4	TRBD2
CASSQMLYEQYF	TGTGCCAGCAGCCAAATGCTCTACGAGCAGTACTTC	NA	TRBJ2-7	12	TRBV3-1	NA
CASSLNAFMNTEAFF	TGCGCCAGCAGCCTGAACGCTTTCATGAACACTGAAGCTTTCTTT	NA	TRBJ1-1	15	TRBV5-1	NA
CASRSREGTEAFF	TGCGCCAGCAGGTCTCGGGAGGGCACTGAAGCTTTCTTT	many	TRBJ1-1	13	TRBV5-1	NA
CASSLLVISSYNEQFF	TGTGCCAGCAGCTTATTGGTCATTTCCTCCTACAATGAGCAGTTCTTC	NA	TRBJ2-1	16	TRBV7-9	NA
CTSSLVWQETQYF	TGTACCAGCAGCTTAGTGTGGCAAGAGACCCAGTACTTC	NA	TRBJ2-5	13	TRBV13	NA
CASSTPGQIYGYTF	TGCGCCAGCAGCACACCGGGACAAATATATGGCTACACCTTC	once	TRBJ1-2	14	TRBV5-1	NA
CASSFTGQGGEQYF	TGTGCCAGCAGTTTTACGGGACAGGGTGGCGAGCAGTACTTC	few	TRBJ2-7	14	TRBV6-2/TRBV6-3	TRBD1
CASSWGGPQRVISPLHF	TGTGCCAGCAGTTGGGGGGGGCCTCAAAGGGTAATTTCACCCCTCCACTTT	NA	TRBJ1-6	17	TRBV5-6	NA
CASSLGTHNEQLF	TGCGCCAGCAGCTTGGGGACTCACAATGAGCAGTTATTC	NA	TRBJ2-1	13	TRBV5-1	NA
CASSRSGVSSYEQFF	TGTGCCAGCAGTCGGTCGGGGGTTAGCTCCTACGAGCAGTTCTTC	NA	TRBJ2-1	15	TRBV11-1	NA
CASSGRTGDGEQFF	TGTGCCAGCAGCGGCCGGACAGGGGACGGTGAGCAGTTCTTC	NA	TRBJ2-1	14	TRBV7-9	TRBD1
CASEGGAYEQYF	TGTGCCAGCGAAGGAGGGGCCTACGAGCAGTACTTC	NA	TRBJ2-7	12	TRBV28	NA
CASRTASGTAEREQYF	TGTGCCAGCAGGACAGCTAGCGGGACTGCTGAACGCGAGCAGTACTTC	NA	TRBJ2-7	16	TRBV27	TRBD2
CASSLGSDSPYEQYF	TGTGCCAGCAGCTTAGGTAGTGACTCCCCCTACGAGCAGTACTTC	few	TRBJ2-7	15	TRBV7-2	NA
CASSSKLAGVPDTQYF	TGTGCCAGCAGCTCGAAGTTAGCGGGAGTCCCAGATACGCAGTATTTT	NA	TRBJ2-3	16	TRBV7-2	TRBD2
CSVAFSGLSYEQYF	TGCAGCGTTGCCTTTAGCGGGCTCTCCTACGAGCAGTACTTC	few	TRBJ2-7	14	TRBV29-1	TRBD2